Sequencing of this TCR beta chain was carried out in a study of blood T cell repertoires in COVID-19. Study in general: Both acute and convalescent COVID-19 samples were obtained from the United States, Italy and Spain. T cells, B-cell-depleted T cells, or PBMCs supplied cDNA or gDNA.

The CDR3 has 17 residues. The trim removed 1 base at V and 0 bases at J, leaving 0 bases unmatched. In germline, CDR1 is LGHNA, CDR2 YSLEER. Source study methods: Quantification of nucleated cells was approximated via reference gene primer amplification. Sequenced by immunoSEQ multiplex PCR; TCRdb stores in-frame clones only, minus some. Clone size and V and J calls were adopted from that table, with D and trimming inferred from the DNA. This table holds fewer than 200,000 clones, 80% to 90% found once. This TCR came from a man aged 18 to 30 who had recovered from COVID-19. Material: peripheral blood. The J gene is TRBJ2-3, the V gene TRBV4-3; 14 bases fit TRBD2. CDR3 DNA: TGCGCCAGCAGCCAAGGGACTAGCGGGGGGAGCACAGATACGCAGTATTTT. Protein sequence: CASSQGTSGGSTDTQYF.